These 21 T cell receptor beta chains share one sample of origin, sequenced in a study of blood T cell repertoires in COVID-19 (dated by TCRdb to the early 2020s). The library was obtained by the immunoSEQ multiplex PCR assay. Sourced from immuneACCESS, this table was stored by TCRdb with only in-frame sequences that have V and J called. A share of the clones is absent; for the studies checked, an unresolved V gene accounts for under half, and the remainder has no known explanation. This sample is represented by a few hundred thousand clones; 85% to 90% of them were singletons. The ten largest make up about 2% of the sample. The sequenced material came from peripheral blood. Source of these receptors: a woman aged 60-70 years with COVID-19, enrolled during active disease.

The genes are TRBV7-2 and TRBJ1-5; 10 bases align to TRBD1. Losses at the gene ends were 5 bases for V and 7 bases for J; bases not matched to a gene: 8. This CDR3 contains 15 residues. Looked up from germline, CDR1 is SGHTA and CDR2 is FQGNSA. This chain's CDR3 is CASSGRQGAGQPQHF. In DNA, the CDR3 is TGTGCCAGCAGCGGTCGACAGGGGGCAGGGCAGCCCCAGCATTTT.

This CDR3 reads CASSLDPGELFF. CDR3 DNA sequence: TGTGCCAGCAGCTTAGATCCAGGGGAGCTGTTTTTT. The V call is TRBV7-2, the J call TRBJ2-2; no firm D call. This CDR3 contains 12 residues. CDR1 and CDR2 (germline): SGHTA, FQGNSA. V was trimmed by 1 base and J by 8 bases, leaving 5 bases between them. The whole variable domain, remainder taken from reference TRBV7-2 and TRBJ2-2, is GAGVSQSPSNKVTEKGKDVELRCDPISGHTALYWYRQSLGQGLEFLIYFQGNSAPDKSGLPSDRFSAERTGGSVSTLTIQRTQQEDSAVYLCASSLDPGELFFGEGSRLTVL.

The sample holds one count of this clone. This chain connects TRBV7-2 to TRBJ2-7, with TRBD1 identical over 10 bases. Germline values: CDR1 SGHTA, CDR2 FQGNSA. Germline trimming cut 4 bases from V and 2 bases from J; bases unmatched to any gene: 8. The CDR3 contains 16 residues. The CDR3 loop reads CASSSGQGLTAYEQYF. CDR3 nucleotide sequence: TGTGCCAGCAGCTCGGGACAGGGGTTGACGGCCTACGAGCAGTACTTC.

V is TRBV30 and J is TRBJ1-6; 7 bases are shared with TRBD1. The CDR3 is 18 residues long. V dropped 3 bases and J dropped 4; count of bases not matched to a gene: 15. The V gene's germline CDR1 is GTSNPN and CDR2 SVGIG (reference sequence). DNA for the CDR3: TGTGCCTGGAGCAGAGGGACAGCGCGAAGTCATTATAATTCACCCCTCCACTTT. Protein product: CAWSRGTARSHYNSPLHF.

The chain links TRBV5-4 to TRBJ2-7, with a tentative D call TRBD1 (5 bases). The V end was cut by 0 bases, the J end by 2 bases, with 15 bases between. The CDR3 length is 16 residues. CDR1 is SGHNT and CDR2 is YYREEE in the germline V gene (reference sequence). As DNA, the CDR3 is TGTGCCAGCAGCTTGGGGTCCCCACAGGACGCCTACGAGCAGTACTTC. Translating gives CASSLGSPQDAYEQYF. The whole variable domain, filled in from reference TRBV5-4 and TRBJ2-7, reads ETGVTQSPTHLIKTRGQQVTLRCSSQSGHNTVSWYQQALGQGPQFIFQYYREEENGRGNFPPRFSGLQFPNYSSELNVNALELDDSALYLCASSLGSPQDAYEQYFGPGTRLTVT.

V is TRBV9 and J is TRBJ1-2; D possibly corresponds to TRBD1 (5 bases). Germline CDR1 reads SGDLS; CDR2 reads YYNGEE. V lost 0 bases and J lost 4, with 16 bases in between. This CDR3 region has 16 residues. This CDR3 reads CASSVEEGDPVYGYTF. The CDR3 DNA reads TGTGCCAGCAGCGTAGAGGAAGGGGATCCAGTCTATGGCTACACCTTC.

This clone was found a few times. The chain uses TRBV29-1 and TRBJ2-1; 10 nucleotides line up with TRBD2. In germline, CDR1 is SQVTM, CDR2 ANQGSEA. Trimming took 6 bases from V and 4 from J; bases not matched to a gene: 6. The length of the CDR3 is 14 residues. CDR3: CSVDTSGVYNEQFF. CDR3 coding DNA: TGCAGCGTCGATACTAGCGGGGTGTACAATGAGCAGTTCTTC.

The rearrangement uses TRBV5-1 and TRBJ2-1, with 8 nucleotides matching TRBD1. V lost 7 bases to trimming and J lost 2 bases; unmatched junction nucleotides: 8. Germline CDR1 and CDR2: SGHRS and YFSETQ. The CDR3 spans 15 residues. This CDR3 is CASGLGTGAYNEQFF. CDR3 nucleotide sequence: TGCGCCAGCGGACTGGGGACAGGAGCCTACAATGAGCAGTTCTTC.

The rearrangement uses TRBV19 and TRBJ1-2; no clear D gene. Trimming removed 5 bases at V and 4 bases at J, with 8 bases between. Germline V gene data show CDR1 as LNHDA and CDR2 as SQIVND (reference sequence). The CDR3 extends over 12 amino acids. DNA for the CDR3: TGTGCCAGTAGTCGGAGGGTCTATGGCTACACCTTC. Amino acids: CASSRRVYGYTF.

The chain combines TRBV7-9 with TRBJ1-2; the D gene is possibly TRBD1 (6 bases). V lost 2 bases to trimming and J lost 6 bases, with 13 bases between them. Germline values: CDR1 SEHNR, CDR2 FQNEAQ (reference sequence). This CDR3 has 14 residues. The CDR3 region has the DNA TGTGCCAGCAGCTTACCCTGGGGGCCGGATGGCTACACCTTC. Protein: CASSLPWGPDGYTF. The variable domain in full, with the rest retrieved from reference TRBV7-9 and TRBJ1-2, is DTGVSQNPRHKITKRGQNVTFRCDPISEHNRLYWYRQTLGQGPEFLTYFQNEAQLEKSRLLSDRFSAERPKGSFSTLEIQRTEQGDSAMYLCASSLPWGPDGYTFGSGTRLTVV.

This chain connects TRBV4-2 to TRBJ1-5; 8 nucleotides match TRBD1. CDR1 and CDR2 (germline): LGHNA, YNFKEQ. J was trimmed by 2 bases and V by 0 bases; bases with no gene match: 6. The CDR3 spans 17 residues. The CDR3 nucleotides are TGTGCCAGCAGCCAAGATCAGGGGGCTATACGCAATCAGCCCCAGCATTTT. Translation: CASSQDQGAIRNQPQHF.

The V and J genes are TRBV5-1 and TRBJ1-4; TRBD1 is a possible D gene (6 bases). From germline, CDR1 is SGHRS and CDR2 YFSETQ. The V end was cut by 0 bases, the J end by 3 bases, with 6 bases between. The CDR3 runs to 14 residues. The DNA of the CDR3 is TGCGCCAGCAGCTTGGGGACAGCTAATGAAAAACTGTTTTTT. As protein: CASSLGTANEKLFF.

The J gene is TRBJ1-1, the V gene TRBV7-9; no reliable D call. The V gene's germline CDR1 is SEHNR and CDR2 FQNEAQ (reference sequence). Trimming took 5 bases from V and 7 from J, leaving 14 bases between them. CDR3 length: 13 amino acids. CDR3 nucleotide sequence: TGTGCCAGCAGCCATGAGGGAGGACTTGAAGCTTTCTTT. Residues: CASSHEGGLEAFF. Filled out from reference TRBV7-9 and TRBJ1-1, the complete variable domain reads DTGVSQNPRHKITKRGQNVTFRCDPISEHNRLYWYRQTLGQGPEFLTYFQNEAQLEKSRLLSDRFSAERPKGSFSTLEIQRTEQGDSAMYLCASSHEGGLEAFFGQGTRLTVV.

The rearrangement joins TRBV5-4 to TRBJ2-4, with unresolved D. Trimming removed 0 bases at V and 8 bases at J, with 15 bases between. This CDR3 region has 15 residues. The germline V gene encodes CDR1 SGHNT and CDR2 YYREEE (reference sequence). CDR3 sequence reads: CASSLVGSQKDIQYF. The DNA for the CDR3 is TGTGCCAGCAGCTTGGTCGGGTCCCAAAAGGACATTCAGTACTTC.

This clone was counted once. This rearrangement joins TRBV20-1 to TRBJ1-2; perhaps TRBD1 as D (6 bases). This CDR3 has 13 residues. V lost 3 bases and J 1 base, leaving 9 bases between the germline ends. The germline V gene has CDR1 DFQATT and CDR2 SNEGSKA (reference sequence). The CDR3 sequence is CSASKGVNYGYTF. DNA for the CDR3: TGCAGTGCTAGTAAGGGGGTTAACTATGGCTACACCTTC.

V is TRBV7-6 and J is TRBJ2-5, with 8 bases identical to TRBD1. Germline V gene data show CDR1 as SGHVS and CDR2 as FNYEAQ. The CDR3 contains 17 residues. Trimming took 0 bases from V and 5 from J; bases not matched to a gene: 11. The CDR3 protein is CASSLARAAGGLETQYF. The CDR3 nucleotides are TGTGCCAGCAGCTTAGCCCGGGCGGCAGGGGGCTTGGAGACCCAGTACTTC.

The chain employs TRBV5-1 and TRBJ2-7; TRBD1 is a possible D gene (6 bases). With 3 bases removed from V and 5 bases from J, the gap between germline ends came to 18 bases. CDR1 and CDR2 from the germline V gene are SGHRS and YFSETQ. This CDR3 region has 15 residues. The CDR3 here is CASSWSGTPRNEQYF. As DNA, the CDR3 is TGCGCCAGCAGCTGGTCCGGGACACCCCGGAACGAGCAGTACTTC. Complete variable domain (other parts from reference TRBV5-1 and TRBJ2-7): KAGVTQTPRYLIKTRGQQVTLSCSPISGHRSVSWYQQTPGQGLQFLFEYFSETQRNKGNFPGRFSGRQFSNSRSEMNVSTLELGDSALYLCASSWSGTPRNEQYFGPGTRLTVT.

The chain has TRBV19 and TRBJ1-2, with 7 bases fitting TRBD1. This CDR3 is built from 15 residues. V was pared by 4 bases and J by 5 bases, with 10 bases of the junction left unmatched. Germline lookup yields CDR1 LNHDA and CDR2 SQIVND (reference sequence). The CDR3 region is CASSTDRVEPYGYTF. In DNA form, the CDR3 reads TGTGCCAGTAGTACCGACAGGGTCGAACCGTATGGCTACACCTTC.

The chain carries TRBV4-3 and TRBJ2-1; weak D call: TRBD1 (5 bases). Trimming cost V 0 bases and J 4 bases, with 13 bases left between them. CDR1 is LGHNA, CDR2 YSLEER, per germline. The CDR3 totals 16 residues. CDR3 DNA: TGCGCCAGCAGCCAAGATGAGACCCAGGGATACAATGAGCAGTTCTTC. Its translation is CASSQDETQGYNEQFF.

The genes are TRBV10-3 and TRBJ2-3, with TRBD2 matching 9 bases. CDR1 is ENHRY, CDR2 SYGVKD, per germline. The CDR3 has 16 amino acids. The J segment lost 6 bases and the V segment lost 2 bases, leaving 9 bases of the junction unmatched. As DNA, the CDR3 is TGTGCCATCAGTGAGGGGCGCGGGGGGGCCTTGGATACGCAGTATTTT. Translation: CAISEGRGGALDTQYF.

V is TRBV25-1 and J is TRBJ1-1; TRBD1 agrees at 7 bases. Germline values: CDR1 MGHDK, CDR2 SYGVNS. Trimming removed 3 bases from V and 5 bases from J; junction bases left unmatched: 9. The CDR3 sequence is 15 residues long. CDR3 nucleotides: TGTGCCAGCAGTGACCCCCGGCAGGGGGATACTGAAGCTTTCTTT. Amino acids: CASSDPRQGDTEAFF.